A selection of T cell receptor beta chains follows, all from one sample in a study of T cell responses to AZD1222 COVID-19 vaccine. The assay was immunoSEQ multiplex PCR, and TCRdb's table has in-frame clones only and misses some. This sample yields 13,000 or so clones, of which under 90% are seen a single time; about 40% belongs to the top ten. The sample here was peripheral blood, taken 28 days after the second AZD1222 dose. The receptors derive from an adult who received the AZD1222 COVID-19 vaccine. The CDR3 runs from the conserved cysteine through the conserved F or W. The D gene is left open where the match is weak. Expanded clones get a size class; other rows say once, few or many, or leave the size out.

v_gene,j_gene,abundance,d_gene,CDR3nt,CDR3aa
TRBV6-5,TRBJ1-5,.,.,TGTGCCAGCAGTCTAGCCGACAGAAATCAGCCCCAGCATTTT,CASSLADRNQPQHF
TRBV7-2,TRBJ2-3,.,.,TGTGCCAGCAGCTCTCGTAAAACAGATACGCAGTATTTT,CASSSRKTDTQYF
TRBV12-3/TRBV12-4,TRBJ1-4,.,.,TGTGCCAGCAGTTTGCTTTTTAATGAAAAACTGTTTTTT,CASSLLFNEKLFF
TRBV5-1,TRBJ2-5,.,.,TGCGCCAGCAGCTTGGAGCAAGAGACCCAGTACTTC,CASSLEQETQYF
TRBV2,TRBJ1-3,few,.,TGTGCCAGCAGTGAATGGGGCAGCTCTGGAAACACCATATATTTT,CASSEWGSSGNTIYF
TRBV18,TRBJ1-1,.,.,TGTGCCAGCTCTCTCGACCTCGTGGGCACTGAAGCTTTCTTT,CASSLDLVGTEAFF
TRBV28,TRBJ1-2,.,TRBD1,TGTGCCAGCAGTTTGGGACAGCCTCTTAACTATGGCTACACCTTC,CASSLGQPLNYGYTF
TRBV4-1,TRBJ2-1,.,.,TGCGCCAGCAGCCAACAAAGGGGGCTACGGGCGGGGACCTACAATGAGCAGTTCTTC,CASSQQRGLRAGTYNEQFF
TRBV10-3,TRBJ1-3,.,.,TGTGCCATCAGTGAGTTTCCCACAGGGATCGGTGGAAACACCATATATTTT,CAISEFPTGIGGNTIYF
TRBV27,TRBJ1-2,.,.,TGTGCCAGCAGTTTTCAAAGAGGAGCCTCCTATGGCTACACCTTC,CASSFQRGASYGYTF
TRBV2,TRBJ1-1,.,.,TGTGCCAGCAGTGTGACTCGGGGGAACACTGAAGCTTTCTTT,CASSVTRGNTEAFF
TRBV19,TRBJ1-1,.,.,TGTGCCAGTACCCCTTATGGCCAGAACACTGAAGCTTTCTTT,CASTPYGQNTEAFF
TRBV6-5,TRBJ2-2,.,TRBD2,TGTGCCAGCATCTGGGAGGGCCCCTCATCCGGGGAGCTGTTTTTT,CASIWEGPSSGELFF
TRBV29-1,TRBJ2-1,once,TRBD1,TGCAGCGTTCCCGGACAGGATTTTGCAGATGAGCAGTTCTTC,CSVPGQDFADEQFF
TRBV12-3/TRBV12-4,TRBJ1-4,.,.,TGTGCCAGCACCAGGACTGAAAAACTGTTTTTT,CASTRTEKLFF
TRBV30,TRBJ2-7,.,.,TGTGCCTGGAGTGTTAACAGCTACGAGCAGTACTTC,CAWSVNSYEQYF
TRBV4-1,TRBJ2-7,.,.,TGCGCCAGCAGCCTGGAGGGGAATTACGAGCAGTACTTC,CASSLEGNYEQYF
TRBV9,TRBJ1-6,.,.,TGTGCCAGCAGCGTAGGTCAGGGGAGAACCGGGGCTTCACCCCTCCACTTT,CASSVGQGRTGASPLHF
TRBV9,TRBJ2-1,.,.,TGTGCCAGCAGCGTAGGGTACAGGCTTTACAATGAGCAGTTCTTC,CASSVGYRLYNEQFF
TRBV11-2,TRBJ2-5,.,TRBD2,TGTGCCAGCTCCCCGGGGGCGGGAGGGCCCGAGACCCAGTACTTC,CASSPGAGGPETQYF
TRBV19,TRBJ2-1,.,TRBD2,TGTGCCAGTAGTATAAGCAGCGGGGCATACAATGAGCAGTTCTTC,CASSISSGAYNEQFF
TRBV27,TRBJ1-6,.,TRBD1,TGTGCCAGCAGTTTAGGGACAGGGGATTCACCCCTCCACTTT,CASSLGTGDSPLHF
TRBV9,TRBJ2-7,.,.,TGTGCCAGCAGCGTAGTGGGCAGGGCCACGGACGAGCAGTACTTC,CASSVVGRATDEQYF
TRBV7-3,TRBJ2-3,.,.,TGTGCCAGCAGCCTAGAGATCGGGGGCCGATCCACAGATACGCAGTATTTT,CASSLEIGGRSTDTQYF
TRBV7-2,TRBJ2-7,.,TRBD1,TGTGCCAGCAGCCATTACAGGGGCTCCTACGAGCAGTACTTC,CASSHYRGSYEQYF
TRBV6-5,TRBJ2-7,.,.,TGTGCCAGCAGTTTCTTGGACCGAGGGGAGCAGTACTTC,CASSFLDRGEQYF
TRBV5-5,TRBJ2-7,.,TRBD2,TGTGCCAGCAGCTTGGCCACCGCGGGGGTCGGTGAGCAGTACTTC,CASSLATAGVGEQYF
TRBV5-5,TRBJ1-2,.,.,TGTGCCAGCAGCTTGGGTCAGGGGATCCTTATATATGGCTACACCTTC,CASSLGQGILIYGYTF
TRBV19,TRBJ2-5,.,TRBD1,TGTGCCAGTAGTAGAGGACAGGGGGCTTTCGAGACCCAGTACTTC,CASSRGQGAFETQYF
TRBV3-1/TRBV3-2,TRBJ1-1,.,.,TGTGCCAGCAGCCTCGGGACACCGAACACTGAAGCTTTCTTT,CASSLGTPNTEAFF